This entry lists 27 T cell receptor beta chains sequenced from one sample in a study of CD8 T cells in ankylosing spondylitis. The study, taken as a whole, reports: Ankylosing spondylitis blood seemed to carry a telltale TCR beta motif made of several highly homologous variants.

TCRdb reanalysed the 5' RACE reads using MiXCR and keeps one entry per CDR3 protein. The sample consists of about 750,000 distinct CDR3 sequences, around a fifth of them appearing once. For these TCRs, the target antigens are not known. Sequencing used blood, either unsorted or a sorted T cell fraction (not recorded which). These receptors originate from a male donor with ankylosing spondylitis.

The rearrangement uses TRBV27 and TRBJ1-1, with TRBD1 matching 11 bases. The ends lost 4 bases at V and 6 bases at J; junction bases unmatched: 1. There are 13 residues in the CDR3. Per germline, CDR1 MNHEY and CDR2 SMNVEV (reference sequence). CDR3: CASSWGQGAEAFF. Here the CDR3 DNA reads TGTGCCAGCAGTTGGGGACAGGGGGCTGAAGCTTTCTTT.

The rearrangement joins TRBV7-9 to TRBJ1-4, with D uncertain. Trimming cost V 6 bases and J 8 bases, with 16 bases left between them. Per germline, CDR1 SEHNR and CDR2 FQNEAQ (reference sequence). This CDR3 spans 14 amino acids. The CDR3 sequence: CASRISGLSEKLFF. DNA for the CDR3: TGTGCCAGCAGGATTTCCGGGTTAAGCGAAAAACTGTTTTTT.

Here the CDR3 DNA reads TGTGCCAGCAGCTTTAGTACAGGGGCCTACGAGCAGTACTTC. Residues: CASSFSTGAYEQYF. The rearrangement joins TRBV7-6 to TRBJ2-7; 7 nucleotides align to TRBD1. V shed 3 bases, J shed 2 bases, and the junction held 4 bases outside the gene matches. This CDR3 spans 14 amino acids. Germline CDR1 reads SGHVS; CDR2 reads FNYEAQ.

The chain combines TRBV5-1 with TRBJ2-3; no clear D. CDR3 size: 12 residues. Trimming removed 4 bases at V and 4 bases at J, with 7 bases between. Germline values: CDR1 SGHRS, CDR2 YFSETQ. The CDR3 loop is CASSNRADTQYF. The CDR3 bases are TGCGCCAGCAGCAACCGGGCAGATACGCAGTATTTT.

This clonotype was counted between two and nine times. V gene TRBV9 combines with J gene TRBJ2-5; TRBD2 matches at 9 bases. With 3 bases clipped from V and 2 bases from J, the junction kept 14 bases outside the gene matches. This CDR3 has 18 residues. Germline V gene lookup returns CDR1 SGDLS and CDR2 YYNGEE. CDR3 protein: CASSGPPSLAGIQETQYF. The CDR3 region has the DNA TGTGCCAGCAGCGGACCGCCCTCGCTAGCGGGGATTCAAGAGACCCAGTACTTC.

This clonotype was picked up a small number of times. The rearrangement uses TRBV5-1 and TRBJ1-5; possible D gene TRBD1, 5 bases. CDR1 SGHRS and CDR2 YFSETQ come from the germline V gene. CDR3 size: 15 residues. Trimming removed 3 bases at V and 4 bases at J, with 14 bases between. The CDR3 reads CASSSGTGVNQPQHF. CDR3 sequence (DNA): TGCGCCAGCAGCTCGGGGACGGGGGTAAATCAGCCCCAGCATTTT.

In this sample, this clonotype turned up a few times. The chain joins TRBV20-1 to TRBJ2-2, with 7 bases matching TRBD2. This CDR3 region has 15 residues. Trimming cost V 4 bases and J 0 bases; bases outside gene matches: 5. Germline CDR1 is DFQATT and CDR2 is SNEGSKA (reference sequence). CDR3 nucleotide sequence: TGCAGTGCTACGGGGCGGGGGACGAACACCGGGGAGCTGTTTTTT. Translating gives CSATGRGTNTGELFF.

This clonotype was recorded many times. The chain carries TRBV24-1 and TRBJ1-1; 10 nucleotides match TRBD1. Germline assignment: CDR1 KGHDR and CDR2 SFDVKD. Unmatched junction bases numbered 9, after V lost 4 bases and J lost 11 bases. The CDR3 loop spans 14 amino acids. Here the CDR3 reads CATSDGPGTGDAFF. In DNA, the CDR3 is TGTGCCACCAGTGACGGACCCGGGACAGGGGATGCTTTCTTT.

A few counts support this clonotype. The V call is TRBV18, the J call TRBJ2-3; D is unresolved. V was shortened by 3 bases and J by 4 bases, with 11 bases between the two germline ends. CDR3 length equals 14 residues. The V gene's germline CDR1 is KGHSH and CDR2 LQKENI. This CDR3 is CASSPSDGSDTQYF. In nucleotides, the CDR3 is TGTGCCAGCTCACCCTCCGACGGGTCAGATACGCAGTATTTT.

This clonotype was recorded a few times. The chain recombines TRBV5-6 with TRBJ2-3; D may be TRBD2 (6 bases). The length of the CDR3 is 15 residues. The germline V gene has CDR1 SGHDT and CDR2 YYEEEE. V lost 7 bases and J lost 6, with 21 bases in between. The CDR3 sequence is CASSGTAKTEDTQYF. Here the CDR3 DNA reads TGTGCCAGCTCGGGGACTGCAAAAACAGAGGATACGCAGTATTTT.

This clonotype was seen ten or more times. This chain links TRBV9 with TRBJ1-2; D is unclear. Trimming cost V 0 bases and J 2 bases, with 11 bases left between them. The CDR3 spans 15 residues. Germline CDR1 reads SGDLS; CDR2 reads YYNGEE. The CDR3 nucleotides read TGTGCCAGCAGCGTAGATTCGTCAGTGAACTATGGCTACACCTTC. Translated, it gives CASSVDSSVNYGYTF.

V usage is TRBV18 and J usage is TRBJ1-2; 7 nucleotides agree with TRBD1. The germline gives CDR1 KGHSH, CDR2 LQKENI. The CDR3 sequence is 18 residues long. The trim removed 2 bases at V and 4 bases at J, leaving 16 bases unmatched. CDR3 protein: CASSPIETGISFPYGYTF. Written as DNA, the CDR3 is TGTGCCAGCTCACCAATCGAGACAGGGATCAGTTTTCCCTATGGCTACACCTTC.

This clonotype has more than one count but fewer than ten. This chain's CDR3 is CASRNQAGDRTGELFF. In DNA form, the CDR3 reads TGTGCCAGCAGGAACCAAGCGGGAGATCGTACCGGGGAGCTGTTTTTT. The chain carries TRBV6-1 and TRBJ2-2; 8 nucleotides line up with TRBD2. CDR3 size: 16 residues. Germline CDR1 and CDR2: MNHNS and SASEGT. V lost 6 bases to trimming and J lost 5 bases; unmatched junction nucleotides: 11.

This clonotype occurred a few times. V is TRBV27 and J is TRBJ2-1; D call uncertain. The germline V gene encodes CDR1 MNHEY and CDR2 SMNVEV (reference sequence). The CDR3 has 12 amino acids. Trimming left V 7 bases short and J 1 base short, with 5 bases between. The CDR3 protein is CASTNSYNEQFF. CDR3 bases: TGTGCCAGCACGAATTCCTACAATGAGCAGTTCTTC.

There are a few counts of this clonotype. The chain couples TRBV30 to TRBJ1-1; D unresolved. This CDR3 has 13 amino acids. V lost 2 bases to trimming and J lost 1 base, with 8 bases between them. Germline CDR1 and CDR2: GTSNPN and SVGIG (reference sequence). CDR3 coding DNA: TGTGCCTGGAGTAGGGAGGGGAACACTGAAGCTTTCTTT. Amino acid sequence: CAWSREGNTEAFF.

The rearrangement links TRBV3-1 to TRBJ1-1, with D possibly matching TRBD1 (6 bases). V was cut by 4 bases and J by 4 bases, with 22 bases left in between. Per the germline V gene, CDR1 is LGHDT and CDR2 is YNNKEL (reference sequence). The length of the CDR3 is 17 residues. The CDR3 bases are TGTGCCAGCAGCCCCAGTCGTAGGGGGGCGGCGGTCACTGAAGCTTTCTTT. It specifies CASSPSRRGAAVTEAFF.

The gene calls are TRBV4-3 and TRBJ2-3; perhaps TRBD2 as D (6 bases). The V and J ends lost 5 bases and 6 bases respectively, with 15 bases between them. This CDR3 has 14 residues. Looked up from germline, CDR1 is LGHNA and CDR2 is YSLEER. CDR3 sequence: CASSNLGGPDTQYF. In DNA, the CDR3 is TGCGCCAGCAGCAATCTCGGAGGGCCGGATACGCAGTATTTT.

In this sample, this clonotype turned up a few times. The genes are TRBV4-2 and TRBJ2-1, with 8 bases matching TRBD2. Germline V gives CDR1 LGHNA, CDR2 YNFKEQ. CDR3 size: 15 residues. The V and J ends lost 0 bases and 9 bases, in that order; junction bases with no gene match: 7. CDR3 nucleotides: TGTGCCAGCAGCCAAGAGACGGGGGGGGAGGGTGAGCAGTTCTTC. Its translation: CASSQETGGEGEQFF.

The CDR3 bases are TGCGCCAGCAGCTTGGTTACAGGGTTGGGCTACACCTTC. It translates to CASSLVTGLGYTF. V usage is TRBV5-1 and J usage is TRBJ1-2; D is perhaps TRBD1 (6 bases). CDR1 and CDR2 from the germline V gene are SGHRS and YFSETQ. Trimming removed 0 bases from V and 8 bases from J, with 11 bases in between. This CDR3 is 13 amino acids long.

This clonotype has a handful of counts. This sequence joins TRBV4-3 and TRBJ2-7, with 9 bases matching TRBD2. CDR1 is LGHNA and CDR2 is YSLEER in the germline V gene. Trimming took 0 bases from V and 4 from J; bases not matched to a gene: 4. The length of the CDR3 is 15 residues. The CDR3 sequence is CASSQDLSGRYEQYF. In DNA form, the CDR3 reads TGCGCCAGCAGCCAAGATCTTAGCGGGAGATACGAGCAGTACTTC.

This clonotype has just a few counts. The J gene is TRBJ2-1, the V gene TRBV20-1, with 7 bases that match TRBD2. The CDR3 contains 16 residues. The V gene end was trimmed by 4 bases and the J gene end by 3 bases; junction bases not matched to a gene: 12. Looked up from germline, CDR1 is DFQATT and CDR2 is SNEGSKA (reference sequence). The CDR3 loop is CSATPTMAGDYNEQFF. In DNA, the CDR3 is TGCAGTGCTACCCCCACGATGGCGGGAGACTACAATGAGCAGTTCTTC.

This clonotype has only a few counts. This chain links TRBV6-5 with TRBJ1-1; TRBD1 agrees at 7 bases. Germline loops: CDR1 MNHEY, CDR2 SVGAGI. The length of the CDR3 is 13 residues. With V trimmed by 2 bases and J by 8 bases, 5 bases remained unmatched. The CDR3 coding sequence is TGTGCCAGCAGTTACCCAGGGACAGACGAAGCTTTCTTT. Translation: CASSYPGTDEAFF.

The V and J genes are TRBV20-1 and TRBJ1-1; D might be TRBD1 (5 bases). V shed 2 bases and J shed 2 bases, with 15 bases lying between them. The CDR3 loop spans 15 amino acids. Germline loops: CDR1 DFQATT, CDR2 SNEGSKA (reference sequence). The CDR3 DNA reads as TGCAGTGCTAGAAAACCAGGGACCGTAAACACTGAAGCTTTCTTT. Protein: CSARKPGTVNTEAFF.

The rearrangement uses TRBV20-1 and TRBJ1-1, with a weak D call TRBD1 (5 bases). The CDR3 is made up of 15 amino acids. The V and J ends lost 0 bases and 4 bases respectively, with 15 bases between them. Germline-derived CDR1 and CDR2 are DFQATT and SNEGSKA (reference sequence). The DNA for the CDR3 is TGCAGTGCTAGAGATCGCAGGGCTGGGGGCACTGAAGCTTTCTTT. Its protein product is CSARDRRAGGTEAFF.

The chain employs TRBV29-1 and TRBJ1-1, with D possibly being TRBD1 (6 bases). This CDR3 spans 15 amino acids. Germline CDR1 and CDR2: SQVTM and ANQGSEA. The ends were cut back, 0 bases at V and 7 bases at J, with 18 bases in the middle. This CDR3 is CSVEDGWGAGVEAFF. The CDR3 DNA reads as TGCAGCGTTGAAGATGGATGGGGGGCGGGAGTTGAAGCTTTCTTT. The whole variable domain, filled in from reference TRBV29-1 and TRBJ1-1, reads SAVISQKPSRDICQRGTSLTIQCQVDSQVTMMFWYRQQPGQSLTLIATANQGSEATYESGFVIDKFPISRPNLTFSTLTVSNMSPEDSSIYLCSVEDGWGAGVEAFFGQGTRLTVV.

This clonotype has more than one count but fewer than ten. The chain couples TRBV12-3 or TRBV12-4 to TRBJ2-1; 10 nucleotides match TRBD1. CDR3 length: 18 residues. Trimming took 5 bases from V and 6 from J; bases not matched to a gene: 16. The CDR3 sequence: CASSTDRGPGRISNEQFF. CDR3 DNA: TGTGCCAGCAGTACCGACAGGGGGCCCGGTCGTATCTCCAATGAGCAGTTCTTC.

The V gene is TRBV12-3 or TRBV12-4, the J gene TRBJ2-1, with TRBD2 matching over 12 bases. V lost 7 bases, J lost 3 bases, and 7 bases stayed unmatched. CDR3 length: 16 residues. In DNA, the CDR3 is TGTGCCAGCAATCCTAGCGGGGGGGCGTACTACAATGAGCAGTTCTTC. As protein: CASNPSGGAYYNEQFF.